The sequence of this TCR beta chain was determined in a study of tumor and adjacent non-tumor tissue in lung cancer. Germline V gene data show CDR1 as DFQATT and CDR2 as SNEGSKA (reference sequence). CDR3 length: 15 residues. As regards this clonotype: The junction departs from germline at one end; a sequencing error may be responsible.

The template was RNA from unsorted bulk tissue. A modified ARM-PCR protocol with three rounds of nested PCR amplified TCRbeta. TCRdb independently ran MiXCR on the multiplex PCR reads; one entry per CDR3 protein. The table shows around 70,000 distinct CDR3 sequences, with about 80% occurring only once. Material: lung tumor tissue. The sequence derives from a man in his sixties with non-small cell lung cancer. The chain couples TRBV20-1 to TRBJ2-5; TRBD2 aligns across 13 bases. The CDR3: CSVNTSGRAFGTQYF. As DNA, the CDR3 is TGCAGTGTCAACACTAGCGGGAGGGCCTTTGGGACCCAGTATTTC.